Following are 22 T cell receptor beta chains from one sample sequenced in a study of PD-1 blockade in classical Hodgkin lymphoma. Specified time point: cycle 4 day 1 (C4D1), after less than 7 weeks of nivolumab. The patients all showed relapse after autologous stem cell transplantation, while their brentuximab vedotin exposure varied. The repertoire was sequenced with immunoSEQ multiplex PCR; TCRdb's copy has only in-frame clones and lacks some. The repertoire holds approximately 22,000 clones, with roughly 70% as singletons. The sample consisted of peripheral blood mononuclear cells (PBMCs), taken before the fourth cycle of nivolumab. These receptors were taken from a human donor with classical Hodgkin lymphoma.

The chain has TRBV19 and TRBJ2-7, with D tentatively TRBD1 (5 bases). CDR1 is LNHDA, CDR2 SQIVND, per germline (reference sequence). V lost 1 base and J 0 bases, leaving 10 bases between the germline ends. The CDR3 runs to 15 residues. This chain's CDR3 is CASSIAARDSYEQYF. The CDR3 DNA sequence: TGTGCCAGTAGTATAGCGGCCAGGGACTCCTACGAGCAGTACTTC.

V gene TRBV25-1 combines with J gene TRBJ2-7, with a possible D match to TRBD2 (6 bases). V was shortened by 6 bases and J by 4 bases, with 13 bases between the two germline ends. From germline, CDR1 is MGHDK and CDR2 SYGVNS. The CDR3 is 13 residues long. The CDR3 region has the DNA TGTGCCAGCAGCCCAGCGGGTGGATACGAGCAGTACTTC. Translated: CASSPAGGYEQYF.

The chain couples TRBV5-8 to TRBJ2-1; a weak D match, TRBD1 (5 bases). Per the germline V gene, CDR1 is SGHTS and CDR2 is YDEGEE. The CDR3 is 17 amino acids. Between the trimmed V and J ends, which lost 5 bases and 0 bases, there was a span of 18 bases. The CDR3 protein is CASRKPPGWSSYNEQFF. The CDR3 DNA reads TGTGCCAGCAGAAAACCTCCAGGGTGGAGCTCCTACAATGAGCAGTTCTTC.

This clone was seen a few times. The CDR3 spells CASSYAGQYSNQPQHF. The CDR3 nucleotides read TGTGCCAGCAGTTACGCAGGACAGTATAGCAATCAGCCCCAGCATTTT. The chain is built from TRBV6-6 and TRBJ1-5; D perhaps matches TRBD1 (6 bases). In germline, CDR1 is MNHNY, CDR2 SVGAGI (reference sequence). CDR3 length: 16 residues. V was shortened by 2 bases and J by 0 bases, with 11 bases between the two germline ends.

V and J are TRBV4-2 and TRBJ2-1, with a weak D call TRBD1 (5 bases). This CDR3 is 18 amino acids long. The V and J ends lost 0 bases and 0 bases respectively, with 15 bases between them. Germline V gene data show CDR1 as LGHNA and CDR2 as YNFKEQ. Written as DNA, the CDR3 is TGTGCCAGCAGCCAAGATAGGGGTACAACGAGCTCCTACAATGAGCAGTTCTTC. It yields the protein CASSQDRGTTSSYNEQFF.

The chain uses TRBV5-4 and TRBJ1-5; D is undetermined. In germline, CDR1 is SGHNT, CDR2 YYREEE (reference sequence). Trimming stripped 4 bases from V and 9 bases from J, with 14 bases between. CDR3 length: 13 residues. The chain's CDR3 is CASSQEGLRPQHF. The CDR3 DNA sequence: TGTGCCAGCAGCCAAGAGGGCCTGAGGCCCCAGCATTTT.

The V and J genes are TRBV5-6 and TRBJ1-4, with D unresolved. Per germline, CDR1 SGHDT and CDR2 YYEEEE. This CDR3 has 14 amino acids. V lost 4 bases and J lost 6, with 13 bases in between. The CDR3 reads CASSRSRGYEKLFF. CDR3 nucleotides: TGTGCCAGCAGCCGGTCTCGGGGTTATGAAAAACTGTTTTTT.

The V and J genes are TRBV4-3 and TRBJ2-1; perhaps TRBD1 as D (6 bases). Trimming left V 0 bases short and J 4 bases short, with 13 bases between. The CDR3 covers 16 residues. CDR1 is LGHNA, CDR2 YSLEER, per germline. The CDR3 loop is CASSQDQGLGYNEQFF. The CDR3 DNA reads as TGCGCCAGCAGCCAAGATCAGGGGTTAGGTTACAATGAGCAGTTCTTC.

This chain links TRBV12-5 with TRBJ1-6; D is perhaps TRBD1 (5 bases). CDR3 length: 16 residues. Germline loops: CDR1 LGHNT, CDR2 FRNRAP. The V end lost 6 bases, the J end lost 10 bases, and 22 bases lay between the germline ends. Here the CDR3 reads CASGTNILQGESPLHF. DNA for the CDR3: TGTGCTAGTGGCACGAATATTCTCCAGGGAGAGTCACCCCTCCACTTT.

The gene calls are TRBV11-2 and TRBJ1-1; D gene uncertain. The CDR3 has 13 residues. Trimming pared 3 bases from V and 8 bases from J, leaving 13 bases between. Germline CDR1 and CDR2: SGHAT and FQNNGV. CDR3 sequence: CASSFQWGIEAFF. Here the CDR3 DNA reads TGTGCCAGCAGCTTCCAATGGGGAATAGAAGCTTTCTTT.

V is TRBV27 and J is TRBJ1-2; perhaps TRBD1 as D (6 bases). Trimming stripped 6 bases from V and 6 bases from J, with 20 bases between. CDR1 is MNHEY, CDR2 SMNVEV, per germline (reference sequence). This CDR3 spans 15 amino acids. CDR3 sequence: CASRPSGGGLHGYTF. CDR3 bases: TGTGCCAGCAGGCCCTCCGGGGGCGGGTTACATGGCTACACCTTC.

The chain joins TRBV7-2 to TRBJ1-5, with 10 bases identical to TRBD1. Germline trimming cut 4 bases from V and 2 bases from J; bases unmatched to any gene: 5. Germline CDR1 and CDR2: SGHTA and FQGNSA. The CDR3 spans 16 residues. The CDR3 here is CASSWWDRGGNQPQHF. DNA for the CDR3: TGTGCCAGCAGCTGGTGGGACAGGGGAGGCAATCAGCCCCAGCATTTT.

The genes are TRBV27 and TRBJ1-2; D is uncertain. The CDR3 extends over 14 amino acids. Germline CDR1 and CDR2: MNHEY and SMNVEV (reference sequence). With 5 bases removed from V and 4 bases from J, the gap between germline ends came to 14 bases. The CDR3 is CASSPRQGFYGYTF. The CDR3 region has the DNA TGTGCCAGCAGTCCCCGACAAGGTTTCTATGGCTACACCTTC.

The chain links TRBV4-1 to TRBJ1-1; 9 nucleotides match TRBD1. Trimming took 3 bases from V and 5 from J; bases not matched to a gene: 10. This CDR3 has 16 amino acids. Germline V CDR1 and CDR2: MGHRA, YSYEKL. The CDR3 DNA reads as TGCGCCAGCAGCCATGTCCCGGGACAGGGTGGGACTGAAGCTTTCTTT. Its translation: CASSHVPGQGGTEAFF.

The chain couples TRBV2 to TRBJ1-2; 10 bases map to TRBD1. J was trimmed by 2 bases and V by 4 bases; bases with no gene match: 1. This CDR3 has 14 amino acids. CDR1 and CDR2 from the germline V gene are SNHLY and FYNNEI. The CDR3 loop is CASSGQGANYGYTF. The CDR3 DNA sequence: TGTGCCAGCAGTGGACAGGGGGCCAACTATGGCTACACCTTC.

V and J are TRBV28 and TRBJ1-2, with TRBD1 identical over 11 bases. The germline CDR1 and CDR2 sequences are MDHEN and SYDVKM. The ends lost 6 bases at V and 4 bases at J; junction bases unmatched: 7. The CDR3 covers 15 residues. As DNA, the CDR3 is TGTGCCAGCAGACCCGAGGGACAGGGGGTCTATGGCTACACCTTC. Protein product: CASRPEGQGVYGYTF.

Notes on this clone: This may be a read error, as it is one base from a much larger clone. The sample has other DNA sequences that encode this CDR3 too. The genes are TRBV18 and TRBJ1-1; 7 bases agree with TRBD1. There are 14 residues in the CDR3. Trimming cost V 6 bases and J 0 bases; bases outside gene matches: 4. Germline V gene data show CDR1 as KGHSH and CDR2 as LQKENI. This chain's CDR3 is CASSPDRVNTEAFF. The DNA of the CDR3 is TGTGCCAGCTCCCCTGACAGGGTGAACACTGAAGCTTTCTTT.

The rearrangement links TRBV6-6 to TRBJ2-5; tentative D call: TRBD1 (5 bases). The CDR3 is 14 residues long. The germline CDR1 and CDR2 sequences are MNHNY and SVGAGI (reference sequence). With 2 bases removed from V and 4 bases from J, the gap between germline ends came to 11 bases. The DNA for the CDR3 is TGTGCCAGCAGTTACGGCAGGGTTGTAGAGACCCAGTACTTC. It yields the protein CASSYGRVVETQYF.

A single count supports this clone. The CDR3 protein is CASSSLGQSYEQYF. CDR3 DNA: TGTGCCAGCAGCTCCCTAGGACAGTCCTACGAGCAGTACTTC. The J gene is TRBJ2-7, the V gene TRBV6-5; perhaps TRBD1 as D (6 bases). Germline lookup yields CDR1 MNHEY and CDR2 SVGAGI. This CDR3 is built from 14 residues. V was shortened by 6 bases and J by 1 base, with 13 bases between the two germline ends.

This chain connects TRBV5-5 to TRBJ1-1; D is ambiguous. CDR3 length equals 12 residues. V was cut by 0 bases and J by 7 bases, with 7 bases left in between. Germline CDR1 and CDR2: SGHKS and YYEKEE (reference sequence). The CDR3 spells CASSLVRNEAFF. The CDR3 region has the DNA TGTGCCAGCAGCTTGGTTCGGAATGAAGCTTTCTTT. The entire variable domain, with the rest obtained from reference TRBV5-5 and TRBJ1-1, is as follows: DAGVTQSPTHLIKTRGQQVTLRCSPISGHKSVSWYQQVLGQGPQFIFQYYEKEERGRGNFPDRFSARQFPNYSSELNVNALLLGDSALYLCASSLVRNEAFFGQGTRLTVV.

The genes are TRBV7-9 and TRBJ2-3; no reliable D call. The germline V and J ends were trimmed by 4 bases and 1 base, with 6 bases remaining between them. Germline CDR1 is SEHNR and CDR2 is FQNEAQ (reference sequence). This CDR3 has 13 amino acids. CDR3 in amino acids: CASSSTRTDTQYF. Here the CDR3 DNA reads TGTGCCAGCAGCTCGACTCGCACAGATACGCAGTATTTT.

V gene TRBV28 combines with J gene TRBJ2-1; 12 bases match TRBD2. Trimming removed 6 bases from V and 5 bases from J; junction bases left unmatched: 8. This CDR3 spans 16 amino acids. In germline, CDR1 is MDHEN, CDR2 SYDVKM. The CDR3 nucleotides are TGTGCCAGCAGCATAGCAGGACTAGCGGGAAACAATGAGCAGTTCTTC. Amino acids: CASSIAGLAGNNEQFF. The complete variable domain, with remaining parts taken from reference TRBV28 and TRBJ2-1, reads DVKVTQSSRYLVKRTGEKVFLECVQDMDHENMFWYRQDPGLGLRLIYFSYDVKMKEKGDIPEGYSVSREKKERFSLILESASTNQTSMYLCASSIAGLAGNNEQFFGPGTRLTVL.